This T cell receptor beta chain stems from a study of technical replicates of blood from several donors. Measured with immunoSEQ multiplex PCR; TCRdb has only the in-frame clones, and not every one. The profile shows approximately 13,000 clones, 80% of them singletons. The receptor was derived from a human donor in good health. The sample was PBMCs.

The CDR3 DNA reads as TGCAGCTCTTGGGGGGCGGGAGGGCCAGATACGCAGTATTTT. Translated, it gives CSSWGAGGPDTQYF. The rearrangement uses TRBV29-1 and TRBJ2-3; 9 bases line up with TRBD2. The V and J ends lost 8 bases and 4 bases, in that order; junction bases with no gene match: 10. Germline CDR1 SQVTM, CDR2 ANQGSEA. The CDR3 is made up of 14 amino acids.